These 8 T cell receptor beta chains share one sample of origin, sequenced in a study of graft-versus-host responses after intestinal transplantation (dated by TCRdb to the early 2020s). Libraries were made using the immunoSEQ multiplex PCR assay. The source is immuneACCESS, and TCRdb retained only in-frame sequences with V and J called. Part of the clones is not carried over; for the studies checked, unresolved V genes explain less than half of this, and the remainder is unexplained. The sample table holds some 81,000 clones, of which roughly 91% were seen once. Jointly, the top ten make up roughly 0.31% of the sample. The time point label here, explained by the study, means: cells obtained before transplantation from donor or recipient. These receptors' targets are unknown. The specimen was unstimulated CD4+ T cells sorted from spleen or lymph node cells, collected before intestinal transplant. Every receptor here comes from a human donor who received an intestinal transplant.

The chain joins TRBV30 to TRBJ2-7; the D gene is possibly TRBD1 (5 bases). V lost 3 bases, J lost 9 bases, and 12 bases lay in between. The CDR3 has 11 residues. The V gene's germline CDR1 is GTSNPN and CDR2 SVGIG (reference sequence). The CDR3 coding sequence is TGTGCCTGGAGCCAGGTGGGGCCGCAGTACTTC. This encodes CAWSQVGPQYF.

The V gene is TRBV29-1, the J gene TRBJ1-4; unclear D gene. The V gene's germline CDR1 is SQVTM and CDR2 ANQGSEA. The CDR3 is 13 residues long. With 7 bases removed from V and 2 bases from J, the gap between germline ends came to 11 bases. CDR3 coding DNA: TGCAGCGCCTTAACAGAGACTAATGAAAAACTGTTTTTT. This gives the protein CSALTETNEKLFF.

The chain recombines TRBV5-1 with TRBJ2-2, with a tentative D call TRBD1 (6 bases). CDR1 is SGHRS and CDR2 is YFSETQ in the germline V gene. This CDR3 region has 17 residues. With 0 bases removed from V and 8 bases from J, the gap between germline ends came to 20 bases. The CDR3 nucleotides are TGCGCCAGCAGCTTGGTGTCGGCAGGGGTTTCTACGGGGGAGCTGTTTTTT. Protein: CASSLVSAGVSTGELFF.

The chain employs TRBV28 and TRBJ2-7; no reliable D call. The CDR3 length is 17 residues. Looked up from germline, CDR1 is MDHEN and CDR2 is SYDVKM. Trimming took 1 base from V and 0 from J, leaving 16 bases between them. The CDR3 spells CASSLSRGIRSSYEQYF. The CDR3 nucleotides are TGTGCCAGCAGTTTATCAAGAGGAATCCGAAGCTCCTACGAGCAGTACTTC.

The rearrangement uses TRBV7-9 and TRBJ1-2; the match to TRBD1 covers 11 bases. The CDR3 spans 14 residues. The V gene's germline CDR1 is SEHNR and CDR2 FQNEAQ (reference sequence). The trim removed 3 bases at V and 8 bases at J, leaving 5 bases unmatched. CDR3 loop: CASSFPDRGQGYTF. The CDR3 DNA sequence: TGTGCCAGCAGCTTCCCGGACAGGGGGCAAGGCTACACCTTC.

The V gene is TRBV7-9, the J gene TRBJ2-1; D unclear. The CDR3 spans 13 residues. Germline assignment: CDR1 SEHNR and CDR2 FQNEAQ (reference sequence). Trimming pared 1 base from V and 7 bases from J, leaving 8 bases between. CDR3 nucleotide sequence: TGTGCCAGCAGCTTAGGTCAGATTAATGAGCAGTTCTTC. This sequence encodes CASSLGQINEQFF. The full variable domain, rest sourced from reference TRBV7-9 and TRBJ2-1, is DTGVSQNPRHKITKRGQNVTFRCDPISEHNRLYWYRQTLGQGPEFLTYFQNEAQLEKSRLLSDRFSAERPKGSFSTLEIQRTEQGDSAMYLCASSLGQINEQFFGPGTRLTVL.

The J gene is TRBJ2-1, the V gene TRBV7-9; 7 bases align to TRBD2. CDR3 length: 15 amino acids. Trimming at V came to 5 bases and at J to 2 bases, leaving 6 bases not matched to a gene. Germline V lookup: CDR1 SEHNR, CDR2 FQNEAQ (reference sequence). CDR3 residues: CASSDTSVPYNEQFF. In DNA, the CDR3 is TGTGCCAGCAGCGACACTAGCGTCCCCTACAATGAGCAGTTCTTC.

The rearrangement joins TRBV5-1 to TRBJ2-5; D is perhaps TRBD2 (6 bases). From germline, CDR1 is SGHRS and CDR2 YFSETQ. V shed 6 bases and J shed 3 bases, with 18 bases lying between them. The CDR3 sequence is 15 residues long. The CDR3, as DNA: TGCGCCAGCAACCGGCGGGGCGTAATGGAAGAGACCCAGTACTTC. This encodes CASNRRGVMEETQYF.